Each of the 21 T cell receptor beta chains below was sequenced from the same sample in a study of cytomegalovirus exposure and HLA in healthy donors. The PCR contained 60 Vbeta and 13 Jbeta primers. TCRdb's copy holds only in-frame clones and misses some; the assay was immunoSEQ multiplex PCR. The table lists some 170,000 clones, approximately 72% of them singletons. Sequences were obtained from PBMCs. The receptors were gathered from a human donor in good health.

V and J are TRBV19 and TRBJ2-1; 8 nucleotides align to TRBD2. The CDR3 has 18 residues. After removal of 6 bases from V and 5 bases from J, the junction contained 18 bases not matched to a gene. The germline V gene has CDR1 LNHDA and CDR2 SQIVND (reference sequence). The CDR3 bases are TGTGCCAGTAGCCCTCAGAGCGGGGGAGCGGCACCTAACAATGAGCAGTTCTTC. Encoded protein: CASSPQSGGAAPNNEQFF.

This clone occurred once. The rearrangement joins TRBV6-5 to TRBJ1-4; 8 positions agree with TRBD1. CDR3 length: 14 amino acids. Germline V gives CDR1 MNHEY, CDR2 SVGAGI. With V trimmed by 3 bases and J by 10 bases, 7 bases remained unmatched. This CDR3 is CASSYLDRVGKLFF. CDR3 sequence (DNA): TGTGCCAGCAGTTATCTGGACAGGGTTGGAAAACTGTTTTTT.

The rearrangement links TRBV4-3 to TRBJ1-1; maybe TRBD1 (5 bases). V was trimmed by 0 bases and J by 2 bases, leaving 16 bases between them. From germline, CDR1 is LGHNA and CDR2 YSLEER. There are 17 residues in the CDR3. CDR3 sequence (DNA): TGCGCCAGCAGCCAAGAGCCGGGGGGGGGATCAAACACTGAAGCTTTCTTT. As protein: CASSQEPGGGSNTEAFF.

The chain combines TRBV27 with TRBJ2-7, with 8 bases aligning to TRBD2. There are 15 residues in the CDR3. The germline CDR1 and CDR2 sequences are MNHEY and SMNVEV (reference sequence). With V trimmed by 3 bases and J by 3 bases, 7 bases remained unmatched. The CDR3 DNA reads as TGTGCCAGCAGTTTCGGGGGGGGTCCCGACTACGAGCAGTACTTC. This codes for CASSFGGGPDYEQYF.

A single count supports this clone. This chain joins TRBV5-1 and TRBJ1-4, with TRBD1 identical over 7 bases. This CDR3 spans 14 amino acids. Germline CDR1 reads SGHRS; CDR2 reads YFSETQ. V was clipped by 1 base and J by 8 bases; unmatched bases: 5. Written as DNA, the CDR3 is TGCGCCAGCAGCTTGACAGGGGATTTGGAAAAACTGTTTTTT. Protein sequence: CASSLTGDLEKLFF. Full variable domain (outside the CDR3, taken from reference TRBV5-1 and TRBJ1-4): KAGVTQTPRYLIKTRGQQVTLSCSPISGHRSVSWYQQTPGQGLQFLFEYFSETQRNKGNFPGRFSGRQFSNSRSEMNVSTLELGDSALYLCASSLTGDLEKLFFGSGTQLSVL.

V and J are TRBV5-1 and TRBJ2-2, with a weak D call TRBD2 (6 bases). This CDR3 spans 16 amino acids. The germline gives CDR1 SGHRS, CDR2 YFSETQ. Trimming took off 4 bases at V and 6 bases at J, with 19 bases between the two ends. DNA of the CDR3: TGCGCCAGCAGCCCCGGGACTCTCCGGTGGGCCGGGGAGCTGTTTTTT. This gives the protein CASSPGTLRWAGELFF. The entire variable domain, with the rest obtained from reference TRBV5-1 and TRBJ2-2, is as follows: KAGVTQTPRYLIKTRGQQVTLSCSPISGHRSVSWYQQTPGQGLQFLFEYFSETQRNKGNFPGRFSGRQFSNSRSEMNVSTLELGDSALYLCASSPGTLRWAGELFFGEGSRLTVL.

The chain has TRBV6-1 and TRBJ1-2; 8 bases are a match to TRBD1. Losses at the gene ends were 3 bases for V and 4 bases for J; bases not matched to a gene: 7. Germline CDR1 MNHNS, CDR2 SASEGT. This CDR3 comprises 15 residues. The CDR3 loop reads CASSDDRGPVYGYTF. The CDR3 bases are TGTGCCAGCAGTGACGACAGGGGACCTGTCTATGGCTACACCTTC.

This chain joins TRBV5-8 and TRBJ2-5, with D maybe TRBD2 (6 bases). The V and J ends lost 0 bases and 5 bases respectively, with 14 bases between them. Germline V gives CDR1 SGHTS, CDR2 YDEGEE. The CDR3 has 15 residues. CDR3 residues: CASSLASDYWETQYF. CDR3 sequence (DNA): TGTGCCAGCAGCTTGGCCTCGGACTACTGGGAGACCCAGTACTTC.

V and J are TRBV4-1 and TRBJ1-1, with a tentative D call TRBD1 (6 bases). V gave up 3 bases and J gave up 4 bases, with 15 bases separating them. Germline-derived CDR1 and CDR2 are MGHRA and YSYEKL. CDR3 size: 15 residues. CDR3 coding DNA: TGCGCCAGCAGCCATACCGAGGGACACGCCACTGAAGCTTTCTTT. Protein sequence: CASSHTEGHATEAFF.

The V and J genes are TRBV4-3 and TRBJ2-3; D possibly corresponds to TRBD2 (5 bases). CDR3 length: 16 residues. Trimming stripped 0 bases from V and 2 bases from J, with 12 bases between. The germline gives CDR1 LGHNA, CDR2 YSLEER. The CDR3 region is CASSQDSGRVTDTQYF. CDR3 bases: TGCGCCAGCAGCCAAGATAGTGGGCGGGTCACAGATACGCAGTATTTT.

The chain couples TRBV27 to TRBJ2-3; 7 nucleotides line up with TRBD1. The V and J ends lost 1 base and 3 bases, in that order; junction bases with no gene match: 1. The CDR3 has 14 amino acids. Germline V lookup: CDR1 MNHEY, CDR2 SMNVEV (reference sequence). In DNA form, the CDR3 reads TGTGCCAGCAGTTTATTCAGGGGGACAGATACGCAGTATTTT. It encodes CASSLFRGTDTQYF.

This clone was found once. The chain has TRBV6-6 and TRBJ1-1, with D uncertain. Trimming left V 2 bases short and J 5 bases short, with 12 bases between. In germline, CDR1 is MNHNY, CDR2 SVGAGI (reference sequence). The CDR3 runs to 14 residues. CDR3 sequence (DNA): TGTGCCAGCAGTTACACGCTGGAGCCAACTGAAGCTTTCTTT. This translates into CASSYTLEPTEAFF.

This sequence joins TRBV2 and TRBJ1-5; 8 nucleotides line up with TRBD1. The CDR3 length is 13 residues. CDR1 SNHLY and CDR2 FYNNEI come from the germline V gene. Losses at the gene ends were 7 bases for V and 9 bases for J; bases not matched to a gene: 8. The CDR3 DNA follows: TGTGCCAGCACCAGGGACAGGATGGGGCCCCAGCATTTT. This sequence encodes CASTRDRMGPQHF.

The CDR3 DNA sequence: TGTGCCAGCTCACCCACCCCCATCGGACAGGGCTGGGGGGCTGAAGCTTTCTTT. Its translation: CASSPTPIGQGWGAEAFF. This chain joins TRBV18 and TRBJ1-1; 8 nucleotides agree with TRBD1. CDR3 length: 18 residues. The ends lost 3 bases at V and 6 bases at J; junction bases unmatched: 18. From germline, CDR1 is KGHSH and CDR2 LQKENI. The full variable domain, completed using reference TRBV18 and TRBJ1-1, is NAGVMQNPRHLVRRRGQEARLRCSPMKGHSHVYWYRQLPEEGLKFMVYLQKENIIDESGMPKERFSAEFPKEGPSILRIQQVVRGDSAAYFCASSPTPIGQGWGAEAFFGQGTRLTVV.

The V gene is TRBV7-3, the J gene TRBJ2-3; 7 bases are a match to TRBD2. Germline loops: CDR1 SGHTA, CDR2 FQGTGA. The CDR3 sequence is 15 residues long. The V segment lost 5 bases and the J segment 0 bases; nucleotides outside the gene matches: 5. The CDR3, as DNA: TGTGCCAGCAGCACCACTAGCGTAAGCACAGATACGCAGTATTTT. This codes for CASSTTSVSTDTQYF.

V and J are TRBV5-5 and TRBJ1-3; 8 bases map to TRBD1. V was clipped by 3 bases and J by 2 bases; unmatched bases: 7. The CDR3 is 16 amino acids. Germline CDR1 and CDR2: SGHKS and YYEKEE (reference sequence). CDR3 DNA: TGTGCCAGCAGCTGGGAACAGGGGGGACCTGGAAACACCATATATTTT. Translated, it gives CASSWEQGGPGNTIYF.

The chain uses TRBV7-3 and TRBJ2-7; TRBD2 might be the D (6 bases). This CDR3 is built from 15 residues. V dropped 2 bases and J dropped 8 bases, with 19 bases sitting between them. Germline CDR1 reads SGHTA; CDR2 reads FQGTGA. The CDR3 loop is CASSLGRDLGSKQYF. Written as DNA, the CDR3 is TGTGCCAGCAGCTTAGGGCGGGACTTAGGTAGCAAGCAGTACTTC.

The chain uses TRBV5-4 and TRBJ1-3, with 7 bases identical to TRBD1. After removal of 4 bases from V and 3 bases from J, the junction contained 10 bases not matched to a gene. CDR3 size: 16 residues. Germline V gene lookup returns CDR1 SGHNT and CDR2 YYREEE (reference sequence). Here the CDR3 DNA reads TGTGCCAGCAGCCGCATGGGACAGTTGGGTGGAAACACCATATATTTT. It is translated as CASSRMGQLGGNTIYF. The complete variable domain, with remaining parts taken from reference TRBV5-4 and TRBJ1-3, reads ETGVTQSPTHLIKTRGQQVTLRCSSQSGHNTVSWYQQALGQGPQFIFQYYREEENGRGNFPPRFSGLQFPNYSSELNVNALELDDSALYLCASSRMGQLGGNTIYFGEGSWLTVV.

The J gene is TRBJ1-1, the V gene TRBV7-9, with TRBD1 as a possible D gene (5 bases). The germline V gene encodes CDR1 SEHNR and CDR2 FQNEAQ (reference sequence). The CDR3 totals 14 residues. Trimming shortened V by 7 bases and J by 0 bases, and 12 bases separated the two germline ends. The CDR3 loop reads CASIHRTLNTEAFF. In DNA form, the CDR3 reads TGTGCCAGCATCCACAGGACCCTGAACACTGAAGCTTTCTTT.

The CDR3 protein is CASSRVSPSNQPQHF. CDR3 bases: TGTGCCAGTAGTCGTGTTTCTCCCTCCAATCAGCCCCAGCATTTT. The chain couples TRBV19 to TRBJ1-5; D gene unclear. Deletions cut 5 bases from V and 3 bases from J, with 14 bases between. The germline V gene has CDR1 LNHDA and CDR2 SQIVND (reference sequence). This CDR3 is 15 amino acids long.

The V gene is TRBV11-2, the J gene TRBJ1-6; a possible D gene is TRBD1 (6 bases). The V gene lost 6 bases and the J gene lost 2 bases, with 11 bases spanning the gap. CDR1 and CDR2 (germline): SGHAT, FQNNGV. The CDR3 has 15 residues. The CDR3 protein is CASSSGAAYNSPLHF. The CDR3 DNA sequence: TGTGCCAGCAGTTCAGGGGCAGCCTATAATTCACCCCTCCACTTT.